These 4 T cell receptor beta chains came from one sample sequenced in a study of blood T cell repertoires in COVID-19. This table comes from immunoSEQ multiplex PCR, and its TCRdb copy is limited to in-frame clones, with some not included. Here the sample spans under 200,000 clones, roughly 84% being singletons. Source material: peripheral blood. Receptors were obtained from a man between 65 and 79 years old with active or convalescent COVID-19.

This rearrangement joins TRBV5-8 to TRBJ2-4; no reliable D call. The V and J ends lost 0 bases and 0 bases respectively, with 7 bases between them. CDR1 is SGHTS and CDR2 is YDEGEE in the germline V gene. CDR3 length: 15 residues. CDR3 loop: CASSLEQLAKNIQYF. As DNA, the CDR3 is TGTGCCAGCAGCTTGGAACAGCTAGCCAAAAACATTCAGTACTTC.

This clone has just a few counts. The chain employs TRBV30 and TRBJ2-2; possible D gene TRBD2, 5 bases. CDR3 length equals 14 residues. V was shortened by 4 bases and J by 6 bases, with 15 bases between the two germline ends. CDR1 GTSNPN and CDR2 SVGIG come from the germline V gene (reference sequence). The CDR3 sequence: CAWKSEDFAGELFF. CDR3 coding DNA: TGTGCCTGGAAGTCGGAGGATTTCGCCGGGGAGCTGTTTTTT.

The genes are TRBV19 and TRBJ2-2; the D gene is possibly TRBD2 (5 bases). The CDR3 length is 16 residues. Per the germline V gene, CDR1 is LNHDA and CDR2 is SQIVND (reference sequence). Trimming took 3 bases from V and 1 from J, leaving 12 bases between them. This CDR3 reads CASSIRSAGNTGELFF. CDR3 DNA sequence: TGTGCCAGTAGTATCCGATCTGCGGGGAACACCGGGGAGCTGTTTTTT. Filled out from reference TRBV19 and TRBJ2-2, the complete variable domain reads DGGITQSPKYLFRKEGQNVTLSCEQNLNHDAMYWYRQDPGQGLRLIYYSQIVNDFQKGDIAEGYSVSREKKESFPLTVTSAQKNPTAFYLCASSIRSAGNTGELFFGEGSRLTVL.

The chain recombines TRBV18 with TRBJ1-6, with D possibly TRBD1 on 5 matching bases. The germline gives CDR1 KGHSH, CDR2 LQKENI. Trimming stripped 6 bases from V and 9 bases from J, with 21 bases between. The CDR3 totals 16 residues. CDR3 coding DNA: TGTGCCAGCTCTCCCCGCCCTGGGGGGTCGAGTTCACCCCTCCACTTT. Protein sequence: CASSPRPGGSSSPLHF.